In this sample, the clone carrying this T cell receptor (beta chain) turned up a few times. Antigen specificity is unknown. TCRdb called the RT-PCR reads again in MiXCR, with one record for every CDR3 protein. The sample holds fewer than 350,000 distinct CDR3 sequences, just over 20% seen once. This specimen comes from a study of response to subunit inactivated influenza vaccine. The CDR3 is made up of 17 amino acids. Germline loops: CDR1 MGHRA, CDR2 YSYEKL. J was trimmed by 3 bases and V by 0 bases; bases with no gene match: 8. General study findings and limits: Authors suggested few new T cells are recruited by each seasonal influenza vaccination.

The TCR was taken from a man aged 50 to 75 who received an inactivated influenza vaccine. V usage is TRBV4-1 and J usage is TRBJ1-5; 7 bases are a match to TRBD1. The sample consisted of PBMCs from blood, taken 21 months after vaccination. The CDR3 region has the DNA TGCGCCAGCAGCCAAGAAACTGCCGGGACAGACAATCAGCCCCAGCATTTT. It is translated as CASSQETAGTDNQPQHF.